This T cell receptor beta chain was obtained from a study of T cell responses to AZD1222 COVID-19 vaccine. Generated by immunoSEQ multiplex PCR, the TCRdb table keeps only in-frame clones and is missing some. The sample includes around 80,000 clones, 70% to 90% seen only once; the top ten take more than 9%. It was second doses at about 4 or about 12 weeks that were pooled. Points from the study as a whole: AZD1222 recipients seropositive at baseline numbered only five to seven. Repertoires were obtained only post-peak T cell response. Epitopes outside B.1.351 and B.1.1.7 mutated regions reportedly drew nearly half of spike TCRs.

Germline CDR1 SGHTS, CDR2 YDEGEE. The CDR3 covers 16 residues. Trimming at V came to 0 bases and at J to 1 base, leaving 4 bases not matched to a gene. About this clone itself: Its antigen is currently unknown.

The sample was peripheral blood, taken 28 days after the second AZD1222 dose. This TCR was recovered from an adult who received the AZD1222 COVID-19 vaccine. J is TRBJ2-5 and V is TRBV5-8; 9 nucleotides line up with TRBD1. Written as DNA, the CDR3 is TGTGCCAGCAGCTTGGGTTACAGGGGGCTCCAAGAGACCCAGTACTTC. It specifies CASSLGYRGLQETQYF.